A selection of T cell receptor beta chains follows, all from one sample in a study of vaccination effects on CD4 cells after COVID-19. No cognate antigen is known for these TCRs. Some clones are missing from TCRdb's copy, which holds only in-frame ones; the method was immunoSEQ multiplex PCR. This table holds 20,000 to 25,000 clones, approximately 76% found once. The material sequenced was CD4+ T cells from PBMCs cultured with HCoV-229E spike peptides, taken after COVID-19 vaccination. These receptors all come from a human donor who received a COVID-19 vaccine. CDR3s include the opening cysteine and the closing phenylalanine or tryptophan. D genes are given only for firm matches. Clone size, where shown, is once, few, many, or a class for clones that have expanded.

cdr3_nt: TGTGCCAGCAGAACTGGGACTAGTAGCTACAATGAGCAGTTCTTC
cdr3_aa: CASRTGTSSYNEQFF
d_call: TRBD2
v_call: TRBV3-1/TRBV3-2
j_call: TRBJ2-1
clone_size: .

cdr3_nt: TGTGCCATCAGTGGCGGAGGACTAGCGGGTGAAGAGACCCAGTACTTC
cdr3_aa: CAISGGGLAGEETQYF
d_call: TRBD2
v_call: TRBV10-3
j_call: TRBJ2-5
clone_size: .

cdr3_nt: TGTGCCAGCATTGGACAGGGTCTTTCTCGGGGCTTCCATGAGCAGTTCTTC
cdr3_aa: CASIGQGLSRGFHEQFF
d_call: TRBD1
v_call: TRBV5-8
j_call: TRBJ2-1
clone_size: .

cdr3_nt: TGCAGCGTTGAAAGGCGGGGAGGCTCCTACGAGCAGTACTTC
cdr3_aa: CSVERRGGSYEQYF
d_call: .
v_call: TRBV29-1
j_call: TRBJ2-7
clone_size: .

cdr3_nt: TGTGCCAGCAGCTTGGTGGCAGGGGCAGAGACCCAGTACTTC
cdr3_aa: CASSLVAGAETQYF
d_call: .
v_call: TRBV5-8
j_call: TRBJ2-5
clone_size: .

cdr3_nt: TGTGCCAGCAGCCAACAGTGGACAGGGAGAGATACGCAGTATTTT
cdr3_aa: CASSQQWTGRDTQYF
d_call: TRBD1
v_call: TRBV3-1/TRBV3-2
j_call: TRBJ2-3
clone_size: .

cdr3_nt: TGTGCCAGCTCACCCCAGGGGGAAGCTTTCTTT
cdr3_aa: CASSPQGEAFF
d_call: .
v_call: TRBV18
j_call: TRBJ1-1
clone_size: .

cdr3_nt: TGTGCCAGCAGTGTACAGGGCCATGGCTACACCTTC
cdr3_aa: CASSVQGHGYTF
d_call: .
v_call: TRBV25-1
j_call: TRBJ1-2
clone_size: .

cdr3_nt: TGTGCCAGCAGCTTAGGTCTCGGCAGGGGTGACTATGGCTACACCTTC
cdr3_aa: CASSLGLGRGDYGYTF
d_call: .
v_call: TRBV11-2
j_call: TRBJ1-2
clone_size: .

cdr3_nt: TGTGCCAGCTCACCGGCCGAAAATCAGCCCCAGCATTTT
cdr3_aa: CASSPAENQPQHF
d_call: .
v_call: TRBV18
j_call: TRBJ1-5
clone_size: .

cdr3_nt: TGCGCCAGCAGCTTGGATCGTCCTAATGAAAAACTGTTTTTT
cdr3_aa: CASSLDRPNEKLFF
d_call: .
v_call: TRBV5-1
j_call: TRBJ1-4
clone_size: .

cdr3_nt: TGTGCCAGCAGCGGGTGGAATGAAAAACTGTTTTTT
cdr3_aa: CASSGWNEKLFF
d_call: .
v_call: TRBV28
j_call: TRBJ1-4
clone_size: .

cdr3_nt: TGTGCCAGCAGCGAGAGGGGTGCTAATGAAAAACTGTTTTTT
cdr3_aa: CASSERGANEKLFF
d_call: .
v_call: TRBV2
j_call: TRBJ1-4
clone_size: .

cdr3_nt: TGCGCCAGCAGGACCGGGACAGGGGGAGCAGATACGCAGTATTTT
cdr3_aa: CASRTGTGGADTQYF
d_call: TRBD1
v_call: TRBV5-1
j_call: TRBJ2-3
clone_size: .

cdr3_nt: TGTGCCAGCAGTGGAAGCGGCTCGAACACCGGGGAGCTGTTTTTT
cdr3_aa: CASSGSGSNTGELFF
d_call: .
v_call: TRBV2
j_call: TRBJ2-2
clone_size: once

cdr3_nt: TGTGCCAGCAGCCTCTTGACAGGTGGTGAGCAGTTCTTC
cdr3_aa: CASSLLTGGEQFF
d_call: .
v_call: TRBV3-1/TRBV3-2
j_call: TRBJ2-1
clone_size: .

cdr3_nt: TGTGCCAGCAGCTCGATCTCAGGGGAGGGCGAAAAACTGTTTTTT
cdr3_aa: CASSSISGEGEKLFF
d_call: .
v_call: TRBV7-9
j_call: TRBJ1-4
clone_size: .

cdr3_nt: TGTGCCAGCAGTTACAGAGGGATAAGTAATGAAAAACTGTTTTTT
cdr3_aa: CASSYRGISNEKLFF
d_call: .
v_call: TRBV6-5
j_call: TRBJ1-4
clone_size: once

cdr3_nt: TGTGCCAGCAGCTTACAGGGGGCGAGCTATGGCTACACCTTC
cdr3_aa: CASSLQGASYGYTF
d_call: TRBD1
v_call: TRBV5-4
j_call: TRBJ1-2
clone_size: .

cdr3_nt: TGTGCCAGTCGCGCCCTCCGGGACAGGGAATTCGATGAGCAGTTCTTC
cdr3_aa: CASRALRDREFDEQFF
d_call: TRBD1
v_call: TRBV19
j_call: TRBJ2-1
clone_size: .

cdr3_nt: TGCGCCAGCAGCTATGGGACTAGCGGGACGGAGCAGTTCTTC
cdr3_aa: CASSYGTSGTEQFF
d_call: TRBD2
v_call: TRBV5-1
j_call: TRBJ2-1
clone_size: .

cdr3_nt: TGTGCCAGCTCTACGAGGGGAATGGAAGCTTTCTTT
cdr3_aa: CASSTRGMEAFF
d_call: .
v_call: TRBV18
j_call: TRBJ1-1
clone_size: once

cdr3_nt: TGTGCCAGCAGTTACTCAGAGAGGTTCAATGAGCAGTTCTTC
cdr3_aa: CASSYSERFNEQFF
d_call: .
v_call: TRBV6-5
j_call: TRBJ2-1
clone_size: .

cdr3_nt: TGCAGCGTGAAAAGCACAGATACGCAGTATTTT
cdr3_aa: CSVKSTDTQYF
d_call: .
v_call: TRBV29-1
j_call: TRBJ2-3
clone_size: .

cdr3_nt: TGTGCCAGCAAGGACAAAGACACCGGGGAGCTGTTTTTT
cdr3_aa: CASKDKDTGELFF
d_call: .
v_call: TRBV19
j_call: TRBJ2-2
clone_size: few

cdr3_nt: TGTGCCAGCTCACCCAGTTGGAAATCGAACACTGAAGCTTTCTTT
cdr3_aa: CASSPSWKSNTEAFF
d_call: .
v_call: TRBV18
j_call: TRBJ1-1
clone_size: .

cdr3_nt: TGCGCCAGCAGTCGGGAGAGGAACCTCTACAATGAGCAGTTCTTC
cdr3_aa: CASSRERNLYNEQFF
d_call: .
v_call: TRBV23-1
j_call: TRBJ2-1
clone_size: once

cdr3_nt: TGTGCCAGCAGCGCCCTCGGGACTAGCGGACAAGAGACCCAGTACTTC
cdr3_aa: CASSALGTSGQETQYF
d_call: TRBD2
v_call: TRBV9
j_call: TRBJ2-5
clone_size: once

cdr3_nt: TGTGCCAGTAGTATAAGAGGGGATGGCTACACCTTC
cdr3_aa: CASSIRGDGYTF
d_call: .
v_call: TRBV19
j_call: TRBJ1-2
clone_size: .

cdr3_nt: TGTGCCAGCAGCCCCTACTCGACAACGGCCGCTTTCTTT
cdr3_aa: CASSPYSTTAAFF
d_call: .
v_call: TRBV11-2
j_call: TRBJ1-1
clone_size: .

cdr3_nt: TGTGCCAGCGGACAGGGTGGAAACACCATATATTTT
cdr3_aa: CASGQGGNTIYF
d_call: TRBD1
v_call: TRBV2
j_call: TRBJ1-3
clone_size: .

cdr3_nt: TGTGCCAGCAGCCAAGGCCCCTCGGGAGAACAGCCCCAGCATTTT
cdr3_aa: CASSQGPSGEQPQHF
d_call: .
v_call: TRBV3-1/TRBV3-2
j_call: TRBJ1-5
clone_size: .

cdr3_nt: TGTGCCAGCAGAAATAGCGGGAGAGGGGAGACCCAGTACTTC
cdr3_aa: CASRNSGRGETQYF
d_call: TRBD2
v_call: TRBV7-8
j_call: TRBJ2-5
clone_size: .

cdr3_nt: TGTGCCAGCAGCCTAGGACCCAGCCCAGCGAGCTCCTACGAGCAGTACTTC
cdr3_aa: CASSLGPSPASSYEQYF
d_call: .
v_call: TRBV5-6
j_call: TRBJ2-7
clone_size: .

cdr3_nt: TGCGCCAGCAGTGAGTTATTCGGGGAACCTAACTATGGCTACACCTTC
cdr3_aa: CASSELFGEPNYGYTF
d_call: .
v_call: TRBV10-2
j_call: TRBJ1-2
clone_size: .

cdr3_nt: TGCGCCAGCAGCCGAGGGGGAGGAATGAACACTGAAGCTTTCTTT
cdr3_aa: CASSRGGGMNTEAFF
d_call: .
v_call: TRBV5-1
j_call: TRBJ1-1
clone_size: few

cdr3_nt: TGCAGCGTTCCAGGGACTAGGCCCCACAATGAGCAGTTCTTC
cdr3_aa: CSVPGTRPHNEQFF
d_call: TRBD2
v_call: TRBV29-1
j_call: TRBJ2-1
clone_size: .

cdr3_nt: TGCGCCAGCCAGGAACTAGCGGGAGATGTCACAGATACGCAGTATTTT
cdr3_aa: CASQELAGDVTDTQYF
d_call: TRBD2
v_call: TRBV5-1
j_call: TRBJ2-3
clone_size: .

cdr3_nt: TGTGCCAGCAGCTTGCTCAATACAGTCGTCGAGAGCACTGAAGCTTTCTTT
cdr3_aa: CASSLLNTVVESTEAFF
d_call: .
v_call: TRBV5-8
j_call: TRBJ1-1
clone_size: .

cdr3_nt: TGTGCCAGTAGTATAGGGACACAGGTCCCTTCACCCCTCCACTTT
cdr3_aa: CASSIGTQVPSPLHF
d_call: .
v_call: TRBV19
j_call: TRBJ1-6
clone_size: .

cdr3_nt: TGTGCCAGCAGTCACAAAACGCAGGGATACAATGAGCAGTTCTTC
cdr3_aa: CASSHKTQGYNEQFF
d_call: .
v_call: TRBV6-5
j_call: TRBJ2-1
clone_size: .

cdr3_nt: TGTGCCAGCAGCAAAGACGACTGGGGCCCTGGACAGGGCGCGTACACCGGGGAGCTGTTTTTT
cdr3_aa: CASSKDDWGPGQGAYTGELFF
d_call: .
v_call: TRBV21-1
j_call: TRBJ2-2
clone_size: .

cdr3_nt: TGCGCCAGCAGCCAAGCCCGGGGAAGCTCCTACAATGAGCAGTTCTTC
cdr3_aa: CASSQARGSSYNEQFF
d_call: .
v_call: TRBV4-1
j_call: TRBJ2-1
clone_size: .

cdr3_nt: TGTGCCAGCAAGGGGGGGGGAAAGGGGAACACTGAAGCTTTCTTT
cdr3_aa: CASKGGGKGNTEAFF
d_call: .
v_call: TRBV6-5
j_call: TRBJ1-1
clone_size: .

cdr3_nt: TGTGCCAGTAGTAAAGGAAGGGGAACGCACCGAACTTTCAATACGCAGTATTTT
cdr3_aa: CASSKGRGTHRTFNTQYF
d_call: .
v_call: TRBV19
j_call: TRBJ2-3
clone_size: .

cdr3_nt: TGTGCCAGCAGTCAACAGGGTTATGGCGGTGAAAAACTGTTTTTT
cdr3_aa: CASSQQGYGGEKLFF
d_call: .
v_call: TRBV6-5
j_call: TRBJ1-4
clone_size: .

cdr3_nt: TGTGCCAGCAGCACCAGGGTACGAGAGACCCAGTACTTC
cdr3_aa: CASSTRVRETQYF
d_call: .
v_call: TRBV27
j_call: TRBJ2-5
clone_size: .